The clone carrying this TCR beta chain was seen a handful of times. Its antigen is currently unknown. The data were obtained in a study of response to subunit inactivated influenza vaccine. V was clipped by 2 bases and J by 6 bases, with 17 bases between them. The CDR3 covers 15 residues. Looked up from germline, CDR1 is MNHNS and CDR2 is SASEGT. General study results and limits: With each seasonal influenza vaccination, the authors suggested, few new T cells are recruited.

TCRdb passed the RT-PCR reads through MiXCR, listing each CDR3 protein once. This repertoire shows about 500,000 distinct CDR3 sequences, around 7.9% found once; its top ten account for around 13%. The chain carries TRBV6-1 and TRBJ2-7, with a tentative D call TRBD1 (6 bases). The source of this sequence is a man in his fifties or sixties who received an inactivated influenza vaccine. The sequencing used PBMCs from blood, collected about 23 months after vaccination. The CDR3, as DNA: TGTGCCAGCAGTGAACGTCCAGGGGCCGCCTCCGAGCAGTACTTC. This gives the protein CASSERPGAASEQYF.